The rows below give T cell receptor beta chains drawn from one sample of a study of T cells in Graves' hyperthyroidism and ophthalmopathy. TCRdb processed the multiplex PCR reads anew with MiXCR; each CDR3 protein has one entry. The table records around 300,000 distinct CDR3 sequences, roughly 13% of them present only once. The specimen was blood. The source of these receptors is a woman in her thirties with Graves' hyperthyroidism. The conserved cysteine and the conserved F or W are not part of the CDR3 here. A D gene is named only where the DNA matches it firmly.

CDR3 protein	J gene	V gene	D gene
ASSQSRELGNSPLH	TRBJ1-6	TRBV2	-
ASSLSDRKNEKLF	TRBJ1-4	TRBV28	-
ASSAGLLRETQY	TRBJ2-5	TRBV2	-
ASSLDGREGRGYEQY	TRBJ2-7	TRBV7-9	TRBD2
RVSGVPEAF	TRBJ1-1	TRBV20-1	-
ASSYSENTEAF	TRBJ1-1	TRBV6-2/TRBV6-3	-
ASGGDRVGYT	TRBJ1-2	TRBV12-5	TRBD1
SARVGRGQNSPLH	TRBJ1-6	TRBV20-1	-
ASSSAGANVLT	TRBJ2-6	TRBV7-2	-
ASSSPGGAGVYNEQF	TRBJ2-1	TRBV11-2	TRBD2
ASSPGYRVAEAF	TRBJ1-1	TRBV11-1	-
ASSPLIYEQY	TRBJ2-7	TRBV11-2	-
ASSRAQPEAF	TRBJ1-1	TRBV28	-
ASSLSSAAYEQY	TRBJ2-7	TRBV7-2	-
SVKVFTSGRANEQF	TRBJ2-1	TRBV29-1	TRBD2
ASSYSSPGFRANTGELF	TRBJ2-2	TRBV6-6	-
ASSSQGAAF	TRBJ1-1	TRBV12-3/TRBV12-4	TRBD1
ASSFWCCANNEQF	TRBJ2-1	TRBV11-2	-
ASSPGRRGEQY	TRBJ2-7	TRBV28	-
SAPGTGMIYEQY	TRBJ2-7	TRBV20-1	TRBD1
ASSYGPGGGNQPQH	TRBJ1-5	TRBV12-3/TRBV12-4	-
ASSSSRGGTQPQH	TRBJ1-5	TRBV7-9	-
VWSRDTLYSNQPQH	TRBJ1-5	TRBV30	-
ASRPYPRDSGNTIY	TRBJ1-3	TRBV12-3/TRBV12-4	TRBD1
ASSYSRGSGNTIY	TRBJ1-3	TRBV6-2/TRBV6-3	-
ASSLTSQTGELF	TRBJ2-2	TRBV28	TRBD2
ASSPTTGSGYEQY	TRBJ2-7	TRBV11-2	-
ASSYLHGDEQY	TRBJ2-7	TRBV6-6	-
ASSPRPGTGSIDTEAL	TRBJ1-1	TRBV6-1	TRBD1
SGRDRVNHEAF	TRBJ1-1	TRBV29-1	TRBD1
SASVQDTQY	TRBJ2-3	TRBV20-1	-
ASSQTNPSTDTQY	TRBJ2-3	TRBV4-2	-
ASRPGTGRSGANVLT	TRBJ2-6	TRBV27	TRBD1
SARLGGPTYNEQF	TRBJ2-1	TRBV20-1	-
ASRGDYLAKNIQY	TRBJ2-4	TRBV12-3/TRBV12-4	-
ASSLGRVTGELF	TRBJ2-2	TRBV28	-
ASRMAGGSSYNEQF	TRBJ2-1	TRBV6-2/TRBV6-3	TRBD2
SVSLDSYEQY	TRBJ2-7	TRBV29-1	-
ASSLSPGDLNTEAF	TRBJ1-1	TRBV6-1	-
ASRLAGGPISEQF	TRBJ2-1	TRBV27	TRBD2
ATSREDGNNEKLF	TRBJ1-4	TRBV15	-
ASSHQGRVTEAF	TRBJ1-1	TRBV19	-
ASSARTGRYNEQF	TRBJ2-1	TRBV9	TRBD1
SVRNAGNTGSQPQH	TRBJ1-5	TRBV20-1	-
ASIDPGPRPYGYT	TRBJ1-2	TRBV6-2/TRBV6-3	-
ASGGWASNSPSYGYT	TRBJ1-2	TRBV28	-
AITSSGTGVDEQY	TRBJ2-7	TRBV10-3	TRBD1
ASSQDTGGMAF	TRBJ1-1	TRBV3-1	-
AGSGASTDTQY	TRBJ2-3	TRBV30	-